A selection of T cell receptor beta chains follows, all from one sample in a study of radiotherapy plus CTLA-4 blockade in lung cancer. Repertoires were generated with immunoSEQ multiplex PCR, while TCRdb's copy carries only in-frame clones and drops some. Here the sample spans about 38,000 clones, around three quarters being singletons. The sequencing used peripheral blood, collected from a patient treated with radiotherapy plus ipilimumab. The receptor source for this set is a human donor with non-small cell lung cancer who had stable disease on radiotherapy plus ipilimumab. The CDR3 runs from the conserved cysteine through the conserved F or W. D genes are given only for firm matches. Not all rows give a size; the values are once, few, many and, for expanded clones, a class.

.,TRBJ1-3,.,TRBV27,CASSSNRDAAGNTIYF,TGTGCCAGCAGTTCGAACAGGGACGCGGCTGGAAACACCATATATTTT
.,TRBJ1-1,.,TRBV15,CATSIITGAGTEAFF,TGTGCCACCAGCATTATCACCGGGGCCGGCACTGAAGCTTTCTTT
TRBD1,TRBJ1-1,.,TRBV19,CASRTGAAEAFF,TGTGCCAGTAGAACAGGGGCGGCTGAAGCTTTCTTT
.,TRBJ1-1,.,TRBV10-3,CAISERGRMNTEAFF,TGTGCCATCAGTGAGAGGGGACGCATGAACACTGAAGCTTTCTTT
TRBD2,TRBJ2-3,.,TRBV4-1,CASSQVPGGDTQYF,TGCGCCAGCAGCCAAGTTCCGGGGGGAGATACGCAGTATTTT
.,TRBJ2-3,.,TRBV19,CATRGRTVGTDTQYF,TGTGCCACTAGGGGCCGGACAGTAGGCACAGATACGCAGTATTTT
.,TRBJ1-1,.,TRBV27,CASSLSGARNTEAFF,TGTGCCAGCAGTTTATCCGGGGCCCGGAACACTGAAGCTTTCTTT
.,TRBJ2-3,.,TRBV25-1,CASSPGGGTDTQYF,TGTGCCAGCAGTCCAGGGGGGGGGACAGATACGCAGTATTTT
TRBD2,TRBJ2-3,.,TRBV18,CASSLNGGAGDTQYF,TGTGCCAGCTCACTTAACGGGGGGGCCGGAGATACGCAGTATTTT
.,TRBJ1-2,few,TRBV4-1,CASSQVSQGYTF,TGCGCCAGCAGCCAAGTGAGTCAGGGCTACACCTTC
.,TRBJ1-4,.,TRBV5-5,CASSLDRPAINEKLFF,TGTGCCAGCAGCTTGGACAGGCCCGCTATTAATGAAAAACTGTTTTTT
.,TRBJ2-6,.,TRBV7-9,CASSPGGSGANVLTF,TGTGCCAGCAGCCCCGGTGGATCTGGGGCCAACGTCCTGACTTTC
.,TRBJ1-1,.,TRBV2,CASSEQGLGTEAFF,TGTGCCAGCAGTGAGCAGGGTTTAGGCACTGAAGCTTTCTTT
.,TRBJ1-1,.,TRBV2,CASSPSWHTEAFF,TGTGCCAGCAGTCCCTCGTGGCACACTGAAGCTTTCTTT
.,TRBJ1-5,.,TRBV2,CASSVPGTNQPQHF,TGTGCCAGCAGTGTGCCCGGAACCAATCAGCCCCAGCATTTT
.,TRBJ2-1,few,TRBV7-9,CASSLALPNEQFF,TGTGCCAGCAGCTTAGCGCTCCCCAATGAGCAGTTCTTC
TRBD1,TRBJ1-3,.,TRBV2,CASRTGGNTIYF,TGTGCCAGCCGGACAGGGGGAAACACCATATATTTT
TRBD1,TRBJ1-5,.,TRBV5-6,CASSYGRRGLGQPQHF,TGTGCCAGCAGCTACGGCCGCAGGGGGCTCGGGCAGCCCCAGCATTTT
.,TRBJ1-2,.,TRBV28,CASSLTDERGGYTF,TGTGCCAGCAGTTTAACAGACGAAAGGGGTGGCTACACCTTC
TRBD1,TRBJ2-1,.,TRBV12-5,CASATGTGVYNEQFF,TGTGCTAGTGCCACCGGGACAGGGGTCTACAATGAGCAGTTCTTC
.,TRBJ1-2,many,TRBV4-2,CASSQDDSPNYGYTF,TGTGCCAGCAGCCAAGATGACAGCCCTAACTATGGCTACACCTTC
.,TRBJ1-2,.,TRBV19,CASIPTGPYGYTF,TGTGCCAGTATTCCCACAGGACCCTATGGCTACACCTTC
TRBD2,TRBJ2-5,.,TRBV10-3,CAISGAGRGASETQYF,TGTGCCATCAGTGGGGCCGGGCGGGGGGCCTCAGAGACCCAGTACTTC
TRBD1,TRBJ2-5,.,TRBV7-7,CASSLGQGWTQYF,TGTGCCAGCAGCTTAGGACAGGGATGGACCCAGTACTTC
.,TRBJ1-5,.,TRBV19,CASSLPDQPQHF,TGTGCCAGTAGTCTCCCTGACCAGCCCCAGCATTTT
.,TRBJ2-1,.,TRBV7-9,CASSLPAGEQFF,TGTGCCAGCAGCCTTCCCGCAGGTGAGCAGTTCTTC
.,TRBJ2-2,.,TRBV27,CASSLFGGRAGELFF,TGTGCCAGCAGTTTATTCGGGGGTCGGGCCGGGGAGCTGTTTTTT
.,TRBJ1-2,few,TRBV6-1,CAKKDSTNYGYTF,TGTGCGAAAAAGGACAGCACAAACTATGGCTACACCTTC
TRBD1,TRBJ2-7,.,TRBV7-8,CASSFGDSSPYEQYF,TGTGCCAGCAGCTTTGGGGACAGTAGCCCTTACGAGCAGTACTTC
.,TRBJ1-2,.,TRBV28,CASSLGGTGNYGYTF,TGTGCCAGCAGTTTAGGAGGGACGGGGAACTATGGCTACACCTTC
TRBD2,TRBJ2-3,.,TRBV5-4,CASSGHRAGGPADTQYF,TGTGCCAGCAGCGGCCACCGAGCGGGGGGGCCGGCAGATACGCAGTATTTT
.,TRBJ2-5,.,TRBV28,CASSPYRATRGETQYF,TGTGCCAGCAGTCCCTACCGAGCCACACGGGGGGAGACCCAGTACTTC
TRBD1,TRBJ2-3,.,TRBV5-4,CASSFQTGADTQYF,TGTGCCAGCAGCTTTCAAACAGGGGCAGATACGCAGTATTTT
.,TRBJ1-2,once,TRBV9,CASSANAGVNYGYTF,TGTGCCAGCAGCGCGAACGCAGGGGTTAACTATGGCTACACCTTC
.,TRBJ1-3,.,TRBV30,CAWTHSSIFSGNTIYF,TGTGCCTGGACGCATTCTTCCATTTTCTCTGGAAACACCATATATTTT
.,TRBJ1-1,few,TRBV19,CASSMDRLQMNTEAFF,TGTGCCAGTAGTATGGACAGACTTCAAATGAACACTGAAGCTTTCTTT
TRBD1,TRBJ1-2,few,TRBV6-1,CARDRGVRYGYTF,TGTGCCAGGGACAGGGGTGTTAGGTATGGCTACACCTTC
TRBD1,TRBJ2-3,.,TRBV10-3,CAISGSTGGNTDTQYF,TGTGCCATCAGTGGTTCGACAGGGGGGAACACAGATACGCAGTATTTT
.,TRBJ1-6,.,TRBV6-5,CASSYAQSSYNSPLHF,TGTGCCAGCAGTTACGCCCAGAGCTCCTATAATTCACCCCTCCACTTT
.,TRBJ2-5,.,TRBV2,CASSDYLLGPQYF,TGTGCCAGCAGTGACTACCTGCTAGGACCCCAGTACTTC
TRBD1,TRBJ1-1,.,TRBV10-1,CASKGGTATEAFF,TGCGCCAGCAAGGGCGGGACAGCCACTGAAGCTTTCTTT